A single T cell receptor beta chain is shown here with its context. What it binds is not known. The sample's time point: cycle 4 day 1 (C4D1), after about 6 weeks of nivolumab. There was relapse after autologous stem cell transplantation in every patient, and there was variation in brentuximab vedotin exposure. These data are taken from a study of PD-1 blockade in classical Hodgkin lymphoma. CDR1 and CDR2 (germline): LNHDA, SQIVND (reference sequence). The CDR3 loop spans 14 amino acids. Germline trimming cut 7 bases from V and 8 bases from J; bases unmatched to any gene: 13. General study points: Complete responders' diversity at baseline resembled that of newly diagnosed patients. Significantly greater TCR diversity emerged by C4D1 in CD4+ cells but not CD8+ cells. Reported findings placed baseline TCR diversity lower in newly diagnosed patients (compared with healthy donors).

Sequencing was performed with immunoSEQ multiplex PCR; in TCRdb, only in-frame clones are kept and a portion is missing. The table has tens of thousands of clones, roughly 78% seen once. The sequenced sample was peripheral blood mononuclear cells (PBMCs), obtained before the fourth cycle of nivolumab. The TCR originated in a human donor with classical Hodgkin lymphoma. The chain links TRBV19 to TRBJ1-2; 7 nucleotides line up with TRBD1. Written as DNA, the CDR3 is TGTGCCAGTACCCCCTTTGACAGGGAGGACGGCTACACCTTC. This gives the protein CASTPFDREDGYTF.